The clone carrying this T cell receptor beta chain turned up a few times. Its target is unknown. The data are from a study of T-cell reconstitution after alpha-beta-depleted transplantation in children. Researchers prepared the TCRbeta library using unique molecular identifiers, the study reports. TCRdb independently ran MiXCR on the PCR reads; one entry per CDR3 protein. The sample yields 130,000 to 150,000 distinct CDR3 sequences, 7.5% to 9% seen once. Study results and limitations: Counts and diversity of T cells one year after transplant came mostly from newly produced T cells.

This CDR3 is 17 amino acids long. Specimen: PBMCs, mostly from graft donor cells, collected 180 days after TCRalphabeta/CD19-depleted stem cell transplant. This receptor was obtained from a female patient aged 2 to 10 who had a stem cell transplant for congenital amegakaryocytic thrombocytopenia, so the T cells may come from the graft donor. The gene calls are TRBV12-3 or TRBV12-4 and TRBJ1-2, with TRBD1 identical over 9 bases. CDR3 bases: TGTACCCTCAGTCCCGGGACAGGGAGAATGAATTTCTATGGCTACACCTTC. Its translation: CTLSPGTGRMNFYGYTF.